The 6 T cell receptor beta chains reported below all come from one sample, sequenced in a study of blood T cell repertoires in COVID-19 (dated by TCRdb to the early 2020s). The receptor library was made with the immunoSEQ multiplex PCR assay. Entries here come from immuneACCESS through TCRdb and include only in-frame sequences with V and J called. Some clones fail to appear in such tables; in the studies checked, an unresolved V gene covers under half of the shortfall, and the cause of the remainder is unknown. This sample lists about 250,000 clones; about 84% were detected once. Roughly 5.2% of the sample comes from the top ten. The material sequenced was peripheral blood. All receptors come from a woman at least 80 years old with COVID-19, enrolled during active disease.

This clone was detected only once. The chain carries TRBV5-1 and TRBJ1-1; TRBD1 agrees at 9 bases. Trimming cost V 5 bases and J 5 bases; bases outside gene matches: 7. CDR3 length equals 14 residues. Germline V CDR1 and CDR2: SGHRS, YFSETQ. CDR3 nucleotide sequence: TGCGCCAGCAGTCGGACAGGGGCCGGGACTGAAGCTTTCTTT. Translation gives CASSRTGAGTEAFF.

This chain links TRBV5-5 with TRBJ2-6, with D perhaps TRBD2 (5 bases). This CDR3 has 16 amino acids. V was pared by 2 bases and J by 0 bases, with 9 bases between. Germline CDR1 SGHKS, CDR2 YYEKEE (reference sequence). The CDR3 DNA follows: TGTGCCAGCAGCTTTCATGGGAGCTCTGGGGCCAACGTCCTGACTTTC. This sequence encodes CASSFHGSSGANVLTF.

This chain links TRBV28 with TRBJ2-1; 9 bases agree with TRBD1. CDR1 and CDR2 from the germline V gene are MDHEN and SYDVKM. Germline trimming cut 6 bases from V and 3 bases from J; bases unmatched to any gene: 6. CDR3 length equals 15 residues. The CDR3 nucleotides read TGTGCCAGCAGGCAGGGACAGGGATTCTACAATGAGCAGTTCTTC. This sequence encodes CASRQGQGFYNEQFF.

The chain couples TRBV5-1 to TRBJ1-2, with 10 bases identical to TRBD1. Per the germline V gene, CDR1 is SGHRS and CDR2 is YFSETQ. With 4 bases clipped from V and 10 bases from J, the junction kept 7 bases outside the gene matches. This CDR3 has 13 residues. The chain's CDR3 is CASSPDRGRDYTF. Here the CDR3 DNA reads TGCGCCAGCAGCCCCGACAGGGGGCGCGACTACACCTTC.

As DNA, the CDR3 is TGTGCCAGCAGGATCTTGACAATCGGAACTGGCTACACCTTC. Translated, it gives CASRILTIGTGYTF. This chain uses TRBV2 with TRBJ1-2; unclear D gene. The CDR3 is 14 residues long. Per germline, CDR1 SNHLY and CDR2 FYNNEI. V was pared by 6 bases and J by 7 bases, with 18 bases between.

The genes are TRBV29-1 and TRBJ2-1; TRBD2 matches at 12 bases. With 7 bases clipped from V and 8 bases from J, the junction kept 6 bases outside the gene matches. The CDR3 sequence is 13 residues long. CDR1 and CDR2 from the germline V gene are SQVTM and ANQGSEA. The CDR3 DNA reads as TGCAGCGGCGCTAGCGGGGGGGCCTATGAGCAGTTCTTC. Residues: CSGASGGAYEQFF.